This is a list of T cell receptor beta chains from one sample in a study of follicular helper T cells after annual influenza vaccination. Sequencing was performed with immunoSEQ multiplex PCR; in TCRdb, only in-frame clones are kept and a portion is missing. Altogether 9,500 to 11,000 clones are present, around 83% being singletons, with the ten largest covering around 0.8%. The sample here was CXCR5- memory CD4+ T cells sorted from blood, taken 7 days after influenza vaccination. The source of these receptors is an adult who received the influenza vaccine. CDR3s include the opening cysteine and the closing phenylalanine or tryptophan. Each record gives: J gene, D gene, V gene, clone size, CDR3 protein, CDR3 DNA. D genes are given only for firm matches. Clone size is stated in some rows and not others, as once, few, many or a class when expanded.

J: TRBJ2-3
D: TRBD1
V: TRBV5-1
size: -
CDR3: CASSAGGRTDTQYF
DNA: TGCGCCAGCAGCGCAGGGGGCAGGACAGATACGCAGTATTTT

J: TRBJ2-7
D: -
V: TRBV18
size: once
CDR3: CASSPAGYEQYF
DNA: TGTGCCAGCTCACCGGCGGGCTACGAGCAGTACTTC

J: TRBJ2-5
D: -
V: TRBV29-1
size: -
CDR3: CSVRGWEETQYF
DNA: TGCAGCGTACGTGGGTGGGAAGAGACCCAGTACTTC

J: TRBJ2-3
D: -
V: TRBV18
size: -
CDR3: CASSPPGNQDTQYF
DNA: TGTGCCAGCTCACCACCGGGAAACCAAGATACGCAGTATTTT

J: TRBJ2-7
D: TRBD2
V: TRBV28
size: -
CDR3: CASTPASGAYEQYF
DNA: TGTGCCAGCACCCCCGCTAGCGGAGCCTACGAGCAGTACTTC

J: TRBJ1-3
D: TRBD1
V: TRBV28
size: once
CDR3: CASSSHRTGGNTIYF
DNA: TGTGCCAGCAGTTCCCATCGGACAGGTGGAAACACCATATATTTT

J: TRBJ1-2
D: TRBD1
V: TRBV20-1
size: -
CDR3: CSNTGGYGYTF
DNA: TGCAGTAATACAGGGGGATATGGCTACACCTTC

J: TRBJ2-3
D: TRBD2
V: TRBV29-1
size: -
CDR3: CSGTEAGGWTDTQYF
DNA: TGCAGCGGGACGGAGGCGGGAGGCTGGACAGATACGCAGTATTTT

J: TRBJ2-1
D: TRBD2
V: TRBV28
size: once
CDR3: CATVSGGAYNEQFF
DNA: TGTGCCACCGTAAGCGGGGGGGCCTACAATGAGCAGTTCTTC

J: TRBJ2-2
D: TRBD1
V: TRBV10-3
size: -
CDR3: CAISGDRGGTGELFF
DNA: TGTGCCATCAGTGGGGACAGGGGTGGCACCGGGGAGCTGTTTTTT

J: TRBJ1-4
D: TRBD1
V: TRBV6-6
size: -
CDR3: CASSNRQGGEKLFF
DNA: TGTGCCAGCAGCAATAGACAGGGCGGCGAAAAACTGTTTTTT

J: TRBJ2-7
D: -
V: TRBV7-2
size: -
CDR3: CASSPGGYEQYF
DNA: TGTGCCAGCAGCCCAGGGGGGTACGAGCAGTACTTC

J: TRBJ2-1
D: TRBD2
V: TRBV5-1
size: -
CDR3: CASSLIGSGNYNEQFF
DNA: TGCGCCAGCAGCTTGATCGGTAGCGGGAACTACAATGAGCAGTTCTTC

J: TRBJ1-2
D: -
V: TRBV18
size: once
CDR3: CASSPRQLSVGYGYTF
DNA: TGTGCCAGCTCACCAAGGCAGCTTTCAGTAGGCTATGGCTACACCTTC

J: TRBJ2-2
D: -
V: TRBV7-9
size: few
CDR3: CASSFEAGELFF
DNA: TGTGCCAGCAGCTTCGAGGCCGGGGAGCTGTTTTTT

J: TRBJ2-3
D: -
V: TRBV7-2
size: -
CDR3: CASSLLWDTQYF
DNA: TGTGCCAGCAGTCTCCTATGGGATACGCAGTATTTT

J: TRBJ1-5
D: -
V: TRBV6-1
size: -
CDR3: CASSGTIDQPQHF
DNA: TGTGCCAGCAGCGGGACAATAGATCAGCCCCAGCATTTT

J: TRBJ1-1
D: -
V: TRBV5-1
size: -
CDR3: CASSSEMNTEAFF
DNA: TGCGCCAGCAGCTCAGAGATGAACACTGAAGCTTTCTTT

J: TRBJ2-5
D: -
V: TRBV19
size: -
CDR3: CASSSTGWQETQYF
DNA: TGTGCCAGTAGTTCCACCGGGTGGCAAGAGACCCAGTACTTC

J: TRBJ1-5
D: -
V: TRBV19
size: -
CDR3: CASSIGADNSNQPQHF
DNA: TGTGCCAGTAGTATTGGGGCAGACAATAGCAATCAGCCCCAGCATTTT

J: TRBJ2-5
D: -
V: TRBV6-6
size: -
CDR3: CASTWAETQYF
DNA: TGTGCCAGCACATGGGCAGAGACCCAGTACTTC

J: TRBJ2-1
D: TRBD2
V: TRBV7-9
size: once
CDR3: CASTTETSGPYNEQFF
DNA: TGTGCCAGCACTACCGAGACTAGCGGTCCCTACAATGAGCAGTTCTTC